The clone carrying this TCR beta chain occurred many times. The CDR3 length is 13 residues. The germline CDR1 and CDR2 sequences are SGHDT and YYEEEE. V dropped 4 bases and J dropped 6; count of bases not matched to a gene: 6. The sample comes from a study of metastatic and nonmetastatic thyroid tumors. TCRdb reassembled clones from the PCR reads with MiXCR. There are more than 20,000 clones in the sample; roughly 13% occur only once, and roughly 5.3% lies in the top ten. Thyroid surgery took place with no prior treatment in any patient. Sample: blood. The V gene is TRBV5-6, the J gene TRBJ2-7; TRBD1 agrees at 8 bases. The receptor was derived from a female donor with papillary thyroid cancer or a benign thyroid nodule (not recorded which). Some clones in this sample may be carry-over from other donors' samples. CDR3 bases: TGTGCCAGCAGCCCTGGACAGGGCTCCGAGCAGTACTTC. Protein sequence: CASSPGQGSEQYF. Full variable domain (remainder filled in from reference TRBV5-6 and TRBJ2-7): DAGVTQSPTHLIKTRGQQVTLRCSPKSGHDTVSWYQQALGQGPQFIFQYYEEEERQRGNFPDRFSGHQFPNYSSELNVNALLLGDSALYLCASSPGQGSEQYFGPGTRLTVT.